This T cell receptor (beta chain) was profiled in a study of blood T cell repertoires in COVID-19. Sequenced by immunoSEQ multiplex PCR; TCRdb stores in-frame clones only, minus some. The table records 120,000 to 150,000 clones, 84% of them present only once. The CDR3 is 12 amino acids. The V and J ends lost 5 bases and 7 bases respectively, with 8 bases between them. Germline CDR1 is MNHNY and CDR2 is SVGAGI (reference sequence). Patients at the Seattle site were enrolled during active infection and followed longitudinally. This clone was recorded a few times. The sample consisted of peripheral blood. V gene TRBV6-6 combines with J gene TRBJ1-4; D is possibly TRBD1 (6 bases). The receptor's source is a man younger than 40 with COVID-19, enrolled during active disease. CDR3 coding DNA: TGTGCCAGCAGTCACAGGGTTGAAAAACTGTTTTTT. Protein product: CASSHRVEKLFF.